The 2 T cell receptor beta chains listed next were all sequenced from one sample in a study of T cells in women clearing cervical HPV infection. Clones were read by immunoSEQ multiplex PCR, and TCRdb kept only the in-frame ones, dropping some. This repertoire includes about 22,000 clones. Sample: blood buffy coat. These receptors all come from a woman aged 18 to 75 with a cervical HPV16 infection that either progressed to CIN3+ or cleared (not recorded which).

Worth noting for this clone: The read comes to an end 3 residues before the CDR3 does, leaving the germline J gene to fill in the end. V usage is TRBV5-4 and J usage is TRBJ2-5, with 7 bases fitting TRBD1. With 4 bases clipped from V and 4 bases from J, the junction kept 7 bases outside the gene matches. The CDR3 totals 14 residues. From germline, CDR1 is SGHNT and CDR2 YYREEE (reference sequence). CDR3 bases read: TGTGCCAGCAGCGCGCCGGGACAGCGAGAGACC. It specifies CASSAPGQRET. The whole CDR3 region reads CASSAPGQRETQYF.

To note about this clone: The read gets to within 3 residues of the CDR3 end, and the germline J gene fills in the rest. This chain uses TRBV30 with TRBJ1-2; D might be TRBD1 (6 bases). This CDR3 comprises 13 residues. Trimming pared 0 bases from V and 3 bases from J, leaving 8 bases between. Germline CDR1 and CDR2: GTSNPN and SVGIG (reference sequence). The CDR3 DNA, read in part, is TGTGCCTGGAGTGTAGGGGGACACTATGGC. It translates to CAWSVGGHYG. The whole CDR3 protein reads CAWSVGGHYGYTF.